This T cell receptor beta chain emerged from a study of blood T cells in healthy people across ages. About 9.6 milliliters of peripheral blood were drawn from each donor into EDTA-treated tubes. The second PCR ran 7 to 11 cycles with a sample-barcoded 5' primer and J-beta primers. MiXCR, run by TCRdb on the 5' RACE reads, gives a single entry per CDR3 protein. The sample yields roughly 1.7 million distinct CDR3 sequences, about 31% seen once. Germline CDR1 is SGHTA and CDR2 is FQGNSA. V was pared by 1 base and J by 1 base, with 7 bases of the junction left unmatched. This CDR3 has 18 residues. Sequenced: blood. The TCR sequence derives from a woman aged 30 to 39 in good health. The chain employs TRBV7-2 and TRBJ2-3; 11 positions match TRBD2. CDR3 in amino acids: CASSLGGALAGGTDTQYF. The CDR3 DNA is TGTGCCAGCAGCTTAGGGGGGGCACTAGCGGGAGGCACAGATACGCAGTATTTT.